This section outlines one T cell receptor (beta chain) sequence together with its context. Libraries were prepared by immunoSEQ multiplex PCR; TCRdb keeps only in-frame clonotypes and omits some of them. The table records 650,000 to 800,000 clones, about nine tenths of them present only once. The data belong to a study of blood T cell repertoires in COVID-19. This CDR3 has 11 amino acids. Germline lookup yields CDR1 MNHEY and CDR2 SVGAGI. Trimming left V 4 bases short and J 15 bases short, with 14 bases between. The V call is TRBV6-5, the J call TRBJ2-3; D possibly corresponds to TRBD1 (5 bases). This clonotype was obtained from a woman younger than 35 with acute or convalescent COVID-19. Input material: peripheral blood. CDR3 sequence: CASSSGRVTYF. The CDR3 DNA reads as TGTGCCAGCAGTTCTGGCAGGGTGACTTATTTT.